These T cell receptor beta chains were read from a single sample in a study of cytomegalovirus exposure and HLA in healthy donors. Generated by immunoSEQ multiplex PCR, the TCRdb table keeps only in-frame clones and is missing some. The sample lists some 100,000 clones; 60% to 75% were seen once. The sequencing input was PBMCs. These receptor sequences come from a man in his forties or fifties in good health and CMV-seronegative. Each CDR3 is given with its conserved first and last residue. A D gene is named only where the DNA matches it firmly. Part of the rows lack a size; the others show once, few, many or a class for expanded clones.

V	D	size	J	DNA	CDR3
TRBV6-5	-	-	TRBJ1-3	TGTGCCACCTCCTCTGGAAACACCATATATTTT	CATSSGNTIYF
TRBV18	TRBD2	-	TRBJ2-3	TGTGCCAGCTCACCACAGTTGGCGGGGGGGCCGGAAGATACGCAGTATTTT	CASSPQLAGGPEDTQYF
TRBV27	TRBD1	-	TRBJ1-6	TGTGCCAGCAGTCCCGGGATGATTCAGGGGACAGGCGGTCGCCAGAACCCTAATTCACCCCTCCACTTT	CASSPGMIQGTGGRQNPNSPLHF
TRBV11-3	-	-	TRBJ2-7	TGTGCCAGCAGCTTACACACCTCCGGGGAGCAGTACTTC	CASSLHTSGEQYF
TRBV7-9	TRBD1	-	TRBJ1-2	TGTGCCAGCAGCCCGATGGGGACAGGGACGTATGGCTACACCTTC	CASSPMGTGTYGYTF
TRBV28	TRBD1	-	TRBJ1-2	TGTGCCAGCAGTCCCAGGACAGGGATCTATGGCTACACCTTC	CASSPRTGIYGYTF
TRBV28	TRBD2	-	TRBJ2-3	TGTGCCAGCAGTTTAACCCCTAGCGGGAGTACAGATACGCAGTATTTT	CASSLTPSGSTDTQYF
TRBV6-5	-	-	TRBJ2-1	TGTGCCAGCAGGGGAGGTTACAATGAGCAGTTCTTC	CASRGGYNEQFF
TRBV10-2	-	-	TRBJ2-1	TGCGCCAGCAGCCAGACCGGGACATATAAGTTCTTC	CASSQTGTYKFF
TRBV7-9	-	-	TRBJ2-2	TGTGCCAGCAGCCTCAAGAGTCTGAACACCGGGGAGCTGTTTTTT	CASSLKSLNTGELFF
TRBV5-1	-	-	TRBJ1-4	TGCGCCAGCAGCTTTGGCAGTAATGAAAAACTGTTTTTT	CASSFGSNEKLFF
TRBV11-2	-	-	TRBJ2-1	TGTGCCAGCAGCTCTAGCCCCACTAGTATAGATGAGCAGTTCTTC	CASSSSPTSIDEQFF
TRBV6-1	TRBD1	-	TRBJ2-2	TGTGCCAGCAGTCGACAGGGCGTTAGCACCGGGGAGCTGTTTTTT	CASSRQGVSTGELFF
TRBV6-4	-	-	TRBJ2-1	TGTGCCAGCAGTGACTTTCACGGCAGACTCGAGAATGAGCAGTTCTTC	CASSDFHGRLENEQFF
TRBV6-1	TRBD1	-	TRBJ1-1	TGTGCCAGCAGTCCCCGACAGGGGGTGAACACTGAAGCTTTCTTT	CASSPRQGVNTEAFF
TRBV6-5	-	-	TRBJ1-3	TGTGCCAGCAGTTACAGGGGAACTGGAAACACCATATATTTT	CASSYRGTGNTIYF
TRBV7-2	-	few	TRBJ2-7	TGTGCCAGCAGCAGAACTCGGGACTACGAGCAGTACTTC	CASSRTRDYEQYF
TRBV19	-	-	TRBJ2-4	TGTGCCAGTAGGAACAATCTAGCCAAAAACATTCAGTACTTC	CASRNNLAKNIQYF
TRBV29-1	-	-	TRBJ1-2	TGCAGCGTTCAGCCTCAATCGGCGGATGGCTACACCTTC	CSVQPQSADGYTF
TRBV5-1	TRBD2	few	TRBJ2-5	TGCGCCAGCAGCTTGGCCGGGCGGGGGGGCCTGGAGACCCAGTACTTC	CASSLAGRGGLETQYF
TRBV18	-	-	TRBJ1-6	TGTGCCAGCTCACCTACCACATCCCAGGGGCCCCTCCACTTT	CASSPTTSQGPLHF
TRBV7-8	-	-	TRBJ2-7	TGTGCCAGCAGTTTGCGTCCAAGCTCCTACGAGCAGTACTTC	CASSLRPSSYEQYF
TRBV7-2	TRBD1	-	TRBJ2-5	TGTGCCAGCAGCCCCCGACAGGGGGGGACCCAGTACTTC	CASSPRQGGTQYF
TRBV18	TRBD2	few	TRBJ2-1	TGTGCCAGCTCACCACCGGGGCGGGAGGGCCTCGATGAGCAGTTCTTC	CASSPPGREGLDEQFF
TRBV15	-	-	TRBJ2-3	TGTGCCACCAGCAGAGGGACTGCAGATACGCAGTATTTT	CATSRGTADTQYF
TRBV9	TRBD2	-	TRBJ2-3	TGTGCCAGCAGCGCTCAAGCGGGGCGCACAGATACGCAGTATTTT	CASSAQAGRTDTQYF
TRBV4-1	TRBD2	few	TRBJ2-3	TGCGCCAGCAGCCAAAGAGGAGCGGGGGGGTCAGATACGCAGTATTTT	CASSQRGAGGSDTQYF
TRBV27	-	-	TRBJ1-4	TGTGCCAGCAGTTTATCCGAGGGCGAAAAACTGTTTTTT	CASSLSEGEKLFF
TRBV6-5	TRBD1	-	TRBJ2-7	TGTGCCAGCACCCCCCTAAGGGGACAGGTGCAGTACTTC	CASTPLRGQVQYF
TRBV7-3	TRBD2	-	TRBJ2-1	TGTGCCAGCAGCTCAGCGGGACCGAACAATGAGCAGTTCTTC	CASSSAGPNNEQFF
TRBV30	TRBD1	few	TRBJ2-5	TGTGCCTGGAGGGAATGGGACAGGGGCCCGTGGGAGACCCAGTACTTC	CAWREWDRGPWETQYF
TRBV5-1	TRBD1	-	TRBJ1-2	TGCGCCAGCAGCTTGGACCCAGGGGGAACGGACTATGGCTACACCTTC	CASSLDPGGTDYGYTF
TRBV11-2	TRBD2	few	TRBJ2-1	TGTGCCAGCAGCTTAAGTCCAGTGCGGGGGGGCAATGAGCAGTTCTTC	CASSLSPVRGGNEQFF
TRBV29-1	-	-	TRBJ2-7	TGCAGCGTGCAAAGGTCGGGGGTCGAGCAGTACTTC	CSVQRSGVEQYF
TRBV11-3	-	-	TRBJ2-5	TGTGCCAGCAGTCGGGGTCGGGGACTTGGACTCCAAGAGACCCAGTACTTC	CASSRGRGLGLQETQYF
TRBV7-8	TRBD2	-	TRBJ2-3	TGTGCCAGCAGCTTCTGGACTAGCGGGGGGGTAGATACGCAGTATTTT	CASSFWTSGGVDTQYF
TRBV10-3	-	few	TRBJ2-3	TGTGCCATAACTGGTAGCACAGATACGCAGTATTTT	CAITGSTDTQYF
TRBV7-9	-	-	TRBJ2-5	TGTGCCAGCAGCTTACTCCAGGGGAATCAAGAGGCCCAGTACTTC	CASSLLQGNQEAQYF
TRBV7-9	-	-	TRBJ1-3	TGTGCCAGCAGCTTCACAGATTCTGGAAACACCATATATTTT	CASSFTDSGNTIYF
TRBV11-2	-	-	TRBJ2-7	TGTGCCAGCAGCCCTGCGAGGGCCTCCTACGAGCAGTACTTC	CASSPARASYEQYF
TRBV20-1	-	-	TRBJ2-3	TGCAGTGCTATAGTTCAGGCGCAGTATTTT	CSAIVQAQYF
TRBV6-1	TRBD1	-	TRBJ1-2	TGTGCCAGCCGGGACAGGGGCAACTATGGCTACACCTTC	CASRDRGNYGYTF